Following are 17 T cell receptor beta chains from one sample sequenced in a study of control samples from healthy donors and cancer patients (dated by TCRdb to 2019 to 2021). Libraries were prepared through the immunoSEQ multiplex PCR assay. Sourced from immuneACCESS, this table was stored by TCRdb with only in-frame sequences that have V and J called. A share of the clones is absent; for the studies checked, an unresolved V gene accounts for under half, and the remainder has no known explanation. Recorded for this sample are 260,000 or so clones; approximately 80% of them occurred a single time. Together, the top ten hold more than 10% of the sample. Sequencing was performed on PBMCs. The source of these receptors is a woman in her sixties or seventies with lung cancer.

The chain couples TRBV5-1 to TRBJ2-2; D is possibly TRBD2 (6 bases). CDR1 is SGHRS and CDR2 is YFSETQ in the germline V gene. Deletions cut 7 bases from V and 0 bases from J, with 10 bases between. CDR3 size: 14 residues. The CDR3 sequence is CASERGANTGELFF. The DNA for the CDR3 is TGCGCCAGCGAACGCGGGGCGAACACCGGGGAGCTGTTTTTT.

The rearrangement joins TRBV6-1 to TRBJ1-1, with D unclear. The V end was cut by 2 bases, the J end by 1 base, with 5 bases between. The CDR3 sequence is 13 residues long. Germline V gene data show CDR1 as MNHNS and CDR2 as SASEGT. CDR3 amino acids: CASSENRNTEAFF. The CDR3 bases are TGTGCCAGCAGTGAAAACAGGAACACTGAAGCTTTCTTT.

This clone was recorded once. The rearrangement uses TRBV2 and TRBJ2-7; 8 bases map to TRBD1. The CDR3 loop spans 15 amino acids. Germline V lookup: CDR1 SNHLY, CDR2 FYNNEI. The J segment lost 1 base and the V segment lost 7 bases, leaving 9 bases of the junction unmatched. The CDR3 region is CASKEARDRSYEQYF. Here the CDR3 DNA reads TGTGCCAGCAAGGAAGCCCGGGACAGGTCCTACGAGCAGTACTTC.

The chain uses TRBV29-1 and TRBJ1-1, with D hard to call. Trimming pared 1 base from V and 6 bases from J, leaving 15 bases between. This CDR3 is built from 14 residues. Germline lookup yields CDR1 SQVTM and CDR2 ANQGSEA. The CDR3 sequence is CSVEGRTDGAEAFF. In DNA, the CDR3 is TGCAGCGTTGAAGGACGGACGGACGGGGCTGAAGCTTTCTTT.

The chain couples TRBV3-1 (or the pseudogene TRBV3-2) to TRBJ2-2; TRBD2 matches at 7 bases. This CDR3 has 17 residues. Germline assignment: CDR1 LGHDT and CDR2 YNNKEL (reference sequence). The J segment lost 3 bases and the V segment lost 0 bases, leaving 7 bases of the junction unmatched. The CDR3, as DNA: TGTGCCAGCAGCCAAGATCTCCGTGGGGGGGACACCGGGGAGCTGTTTTTT. Its protein is CASSQDLRGGDTGELFF.

This clone was observed a few times. V is TRBV6-5 and J is TRBJ1-1; 7 nucleotides line up with TRBD1. Germline-derived CDR1 and CDR2 are MNHEY and SVGAGI. V lost 6 bases, J lost 4 bases, and 8 bases stayed unmatched. The CDR3 has 14 residues. In DNA form, the CDR3 reads TGTGCCAGCAGCCGTCAGGGGGGCGTCACTGAAGCTTTCTTT. It specifies CASSRQGGVTEAFF.

This rearrangement joins TRBV4-1 to TRBJ1-2, with 7 nucleotides matching TRBD1. CDR1 MGHRA and CDR2 YSYEKL come from the germline V gene. The CDR3 is 14 residues long. V trimming: 1 base; J trimming: 4 bases; junction bases outside the gene matches: 3. The CDR3 bases are TGCGCCAGCAGCCAAGGGGACAGCGCCTATGGCTACACCTTC. Its translation is CASSQGDSAYGYTF.

Details on this clone: This may be a read error, as it is one base from a much larger clone. The same CDR3 is also encoded by other DNA sequences in this sample. The genes are TRBV7-3 and TRBJ1-1; perhaps TRBD1 as D (5 bases). Trimming removed 5 bases at V and 4 bases at J, with 17 bases between. There are 15 residues in the CDR3. Germline loops: CDR1 SGHTA, CDR2 FQGTGA. CDR3 loop: CASSAGAGGGTEAFF. The CDR3 DNA follows: TGTGCCAGCAGCGCCGGGGCCGGGGGGGGCACTGAAGCTTTCTTT.

The chain combines TRBV28 with TRBJ1-2, with 7 bases lining up with TRBD1. The V gene's germline CDR1 is MDHEN and CDR2 SYDVKM. V trimming: 2 bases; J trimming: 8 bases; junction bases outside the gene matches: 5. This CDR3 spans 13 amino acids. CDR3 nucleotide sequence: TGTGCCAGCAGTTTAAACAGGGGTGACGGCTACACCTTC. Translating it yields CASSLNRGDGYTF.

This clone was recorded at least ten times. The rearrangement joins TRBV3-1 (or the pseudogene TRBV3-2) to TRBJ1-6; TRBD1 might be the D (5 bases). The CDR3 totals 15 residues. Trimming took 4 bases from V and 7 from J, leaving 14 bases between them. From germline, CDR1 is LGHDT and CDR2 YNNKEL (reference sequence). The CDR3 DNA follows: TGTGCCAGCAGCCCCGGGGGGGTGGAAAATTCACCCCTCCACTTT. It yields the protein CASSPGGVENSPLHF.

This sequence joins TRBV28 and TRBJ2-7; 8 bases are a match to TRBD1. The CDR3 consists of 14 residues. Germline V CDR1 and CDR2: MDHEN, SYDVKM. The J segment lost 2 bases and the V segment lost 5 bases, leaving 5 bases of the junction unmatched. The CDR3 nucleotides are TGTGCCAGCAGTCCTGGGACAGGACCCTACGAGCAGTACTTC. The encoded protein is CASSPGTGPYEQYF.

This chain links TRBV10-1 with TRBJ2-7, with 7 positions matching TRBD2. The trim removed 1 base at V and 5 bases at J, leaving 14 bases unmatched. CDR1 is WNHNN and CDR2 is SYGVQD in the germline V gene (reference sequence). The CDR3 consists of 17 residues. The CDR3: CASSEYTAGRSGDEQYF. CDR3 coding DNA: TGCGCCAGCAGTGAGTACACAGCGGGGAGGAGCGGGGACGAGCAGTACTTC.

A few counts support this clone. The chain is built from TRBV5-1 and TRBJ2-1, with D perhaps TRBD1 or TRBD2 (6 bases each). V lost 1 base, J lost 9 bases, and 17 bases lay in between. The CDR3 sequence is 15 residues long. The germline CDR1 and CDR2 sequences are SGHRS and YFSETQ. The CDR3 sequence: CASSLRESGAGEQFF. In nucleotides, the CDR3 is TGCGCCAGCAGCTTGCGAGAGTCGGGGGCGGGTGAGCAGTTCTTC.

The chain has TRBV5-1 and TRBJ2-1, with D perhaps TRBD1 (5 bases). The V gene's germline CDR1 is SGHRS and CDR2 YFSETQ. This CDR3 has 15 amino acids. Trimming took off 0 bases at V and 0 bases at J, with 7 bases between the two ends. The CDR3 DNA sequence: TGCGCCAGCAGCTTGGCAGGGAACTCCTACAATGAGCAGTTCTTC. Translation: CASSLAGNSYNEQFF.

The chain links TRBV2 to TRBJ2-1; 15 bases map to TRBD2. The germline V gene has CDR1 SNHLY and CDR2 FYNNEI. The CDR3 spans 14 residues. V dropped 3 bases and J dropped 14; count of bases not matched to a gene: 5. The CDR3 nucleotides are TGTGCCAGCAGTGAGGGACTAGCGGGAGGAGTGGAGTTCTTC. This gives the protein CASSEGLAGGVEFF. The full variable domain, in which reference TRBV2 and TRBJ2-1 provide the parts outside the CDR3, is EPEVTQTPSHQVTQMGQEVILRCVPISNHLYFYWYRQILGQKVEFLVSFYNNEISEKSEIFDDQFSVERPDGSNFTLKIRSTKLEDSAMYFCASSEGLAGGVEFFGPGTRLTVL.

The gene calls are TRBV19 and TRBJ2-5; 7 bases map to TRBD1. CDR1 LNHDA and CDR2 SQIVND come from the germline V gene (reference sequence). With V trimmed by 8 bases and J by 2 bases, 5 bases remained unmatched. This CDR3 region has 13 residues. The CDR3, as DNA: TGTGCCAGTTCCCGGGACAGACAAGAGACCCAGTACTTC. Its translation: CASSRDRQETQYF.

The rearrangement links TRBV7-9 to TRBJ1-2; 10 positions match TRBD1. The CDR3 contains 15 residues. V lost 3 bases to trimming and J lost 2 bases; unmatched junction nucleotides: 3. CDR1 is SEHNR, CDR2 FQNEAQ, per germline (reference sequence). CDR3 region: CASSFMGQGNYGYTF. The CDR3 coding sequence is TGTGCCAGCAGCTTTATGGGACAGGGGAACTATGGCTACACCTTC.